This entry lists 21 T cell receptor beta chains sequenced from one sample in a study of T cell changes during pregnancy in multiple sclerosis. Some clones are missing from TCRdb's copy, which holds only in-frame ones; the method was immunoSEQ multiplex PCR. The sample includes about 64,000 clones, almost 97% seen only once; the top ten take 2% to 2.5%. Here the sequenced sample was CD8+ T cells from peripheral blood mononuclear cells, taken after pregnancy. These receptors were obtained from a female donor with multiple sclerosis, enrolled in a pregnancy study.

This clone has a single count. The gene calls are TRBV27 and TRBJ2-5; D is unresolved. The V gene's germline CDR1 is MNHEY and CDR2 SMNVEV (reference sequence). Between the trimmed V and J ends, which lost 8 bases and 5 bases, there was a span of 9 bases. This CDR3 spans 11 amino acids. CDR3 sequence: CASALGETQYF. Written as DNA, the CDR3 is TGTGCCAGCGCCCTCGGGGAGACCCAGTACTTC.

This clone appeared a single time. V is TRBV6-1 and J is TRBJ1-1; 7 nucleotides align to TRBD1. CDR3 length equals 16 residues. In germline, CDR1 is MNHNS, CDR2 SASEGT. V lost 2 bases to trimming and J lost 1 base; unmatched junction nucleotides: 7. As DNA, the CDR3 is TGTGCCAGCAGTGAACCTCGGACAGGCTGGAACACTGAAGCTTTCTTT. This codes for CASSEPRTGWNTEAFF.

V usage is TRBV27 and J usage is TRBJ2-7, with 7 bases matching TRBD2. The CDR3 sequence is 15 residues long. Germline CDR1 and CDR2: MNHEY and SMNVEV (reference sequence). Trimming removed 6 bases from V and 4 bases from J; junction bases left unmatched: 12. The CDR3 bases are TGTGCCAGCAGGCCCATCGCGGGAGTTGGGTACGAGCAGTACTTC. Translating gives CASRPIAGVGYEQYF.

This clone was counted once. This chain uses TRBV7-9 with TRBJ1-2, with 10 bases that match TRBD1. Germline V CDR1 and CDR2: SEHNR, FQNEAQ (reference sequence). There are 11 residues in the CDR3. Trimming took 5 bases from V and 12 from J; bases not matched to a gene: 3. CDR3 sequence: CASSLGQGDTF. For the CDR3, the DNA is TGTGCCAGCAGCCTTGGACAGGGGGACACCTTC.

V gene TRBV28 combines with J gene TRBJ2-1; 11 bases are shared with TRBD2. J lost 2 bases, V lost 3 bases, and 9 bases had no gene match. Germline assignment: CDR1 MDHEN and CDR2 SYDVKM. This CDR3 is 18 amino acids long. DNA for the CDR3: TGTGCCAGCAGTTTTACGACTAGCGGGACGGCGACCTACAATGAGCAGTTCTTC. It codes for CASSFTTSGTATYNEQFF.

The CDR3, as DNA: TGTGCCAGTAGTATAGATCTGGGGCTCATCTACGAGCAGTACTTC. It translates to CASSIDLGLIYEQYF. The rearrangement joins TRBV19 to TRBJ2-7, with D possibly being TRBD1 (5 bases). Trimming removed 0 bases from V and 3 bases from J, with 12 bases in between. Germline CDR1 reads LNHDA; CDR2 reads SQIVND (reference sequence). This CDR3 region has 15 residues.

This clone has a handful of counts. This rearrangement joins TRBV6-1 to TRBJ1-5; D may be TRBD1 (6 bases). CDR3 length: 13 amino acids. Germline loops: CDR1 MNHNS, CDR2 SASEGT. Deletions cut 6 bases from V and 7 bases from J, with 13 bases between. The CDR3 region is CASSRGAEQPQHF. In DNA form, the CDR3 reads TGTGCCAGCAGCCGGGGGGCAGAGCAGCCCCAGCATTTT.

The V and J genes are TRBV6-1 and TRBJ1-5, with D unresolved. Trimming left V 4 bases short and J 0 bases short, with 4 bases between. Germline values: CDR1 MNHNS, CDR2 SASEGT. This CDR3 is 13 amino acids long. The CDR3 spells CASSAYSNQPQHF. The CDR3 DNA is TGTGCCAGCAGTGCCTATAGCAATCAGCCCCAGCATTTT.

The chain uses TRBV28 and TRBJ2-7, with D unclear. The CDR3 has 13 residues. V shed 6 bases and J shed 3 bases, with 12 bases lying between them. CDR1 and CDR2 from the germline V gene are MDHEN and SYDVKM. This chain's CDR3 is CASSLRLDYEQYF. CDR3 nucleotide sequence: TGTGCCAGCAGCCTGCGGCTGGACTACGAGCAGTACTTC.

This rearrangement joins TRBV7-2 to TRBJ1-3; D is ambiguous. This CDR3 has 14 residues. V was trimmed by 1 base and J by 8 bases, leaving 12 bases between them. The germline V gene encodes CDR1 SGHTA and CDR2 FQGNSA. The DNA of the CDR3 is TGTGCCAGCAGCTTAGAAGCGGCTCGGGACACCATATATTTT. It specifies CASSLEAARDTIYF.

The V and J genes are TRBV5-1 and TRBJ1-5; D is possibly TRBD1 (6 bases). The CDR3 has 16 residues. V was trimmed by 0 bases and J by 7 bases, leaving 17 bases between them. Germline lookup yields CDR1 SGHRS and CDR2 YFSETQ. The CDR3 DNA follows: TGCGCCAGCAGCTTGGTGCAGGGGCAGAAAAACCAGCCCCAGCATTTT. Encoded protein: CASSLVQGQKNQPQHF.

The chain links TRBV28 to TRBJ1-5, with D hard to call. V shed 7 bases and J shed 7 bases, with 14 bases lying between them. The germline gives CDR1 MDHEN, CDR2 SYDVKM. This CDR3 is built from 13 residues. The CDR3 region is CASTPGMEQPQHF. The DNA of the CDR3 is TGTGCCAGCACCCCCGGGATGGAGCAGCCCCAGCATTTT.

This sequence joins TRBV13 and TRBJ2-7, with 10 nucleotides matching TRBD1. The CDR3 totals 15 residues. Germline lookup yields CDR1 PRHDT and CDR2 FYEKMQ (reference sequence). J lost 3 bases, V lost 5 bases, and 7 bases had no gene match. CDR3 bases: TGTGCCAGCAGCCTCCCCGGACAGGGGGACTACGAGCAGTACTTC. This sequence encodes CASSLPGQGDYEQYF.

This rearrangement joins TRBV27 to TRBJ2-5; the D is unclear. V was clipped by 2 bases and J by 0 bases, with 10 bases between them. The CDR3 is 15 residues long. Germline loops: CDR1 MNHEY, CDR2 SMNVEV (reference sequence). CDR3 nucleotide sequence: TGTGCCAGCAGTTTAGGCCCATTGAACCAAGAGACCCAGTACTTC. It yields the protein CASSLGPLNQETQYF.

V gene TRBV28 combines with J gene TRBJ2-7; a weak D match, TRBD2 (5 bases). The CDR3 is 13 residues long. Trimming removed 7 bases at V and 1 base at J, with 11 bases between. Germline V gene lookup returns CDR1 MDHEN and CDR2 SYDVKM. CDR3 sequence reads: CASKLSGSYEQYF. The CDR3 DNA follows: TGTGCCAGCAAGCTGAGCGGTTCCTACGAGCAGTACTTC.

The rearrangement joins TRBV7-2 to TRBJ2-1; TRBD1 matches 11 bases. From germline, CDR1 is SGHTA and CDR2 FQGNSA. This CDR3 contains 15 residues. V shed 4 bases and J 4 bases; nucleotides not matched to a gene: 3. The CDR3 sequence is CASSYRDRGYNEQFF. The CDR3 nucleotides are TGTGCCAGCAGCTACCGGGACAGGGGGTACAATGAGCAGTTCTTC. Filled out from reference TRBV7-2 and TRBJ2-1, the complete variable domain reads GAGVSQSPSNKVTEKGKDVELRCDPISGHTALYWYRQSLGQGLEFLIYFQGNSAPDKSGLPSDRFSAERTGGSVSTLTIQRTQQEDSAVYLCASSYRDRGYNEQFFGPGTRLTVL.

The chain uses TRBV7-9 and TRBJ2-1; possibly TRBD1 for D (6 bases). CDR1 SEHNR and CDR2 FQNEAQ come from the germline V gene (reference sequence). The germline V and J ends were trimmed by 6 bases and 0 bases, with 15 bases remaining between them. The CDR3 is 16 amino acids. The CDR3 nucleotides read TGTGCCAGCAGTAAGACAGGTTCCGTCTCCTACAATGAGCAGTTCTTC. Translating it yields CASSKTGSVSYNEQFF.

The chain couples TRBV30 to TRBJ1-4; 8 nucleotides line up with TRBD1. From germline, CDR1 is GTSNPN and CDR2 SVGIG (reference sequence). This CDR3 has 18 residues. J gave up 8 bases and V 0 bases, and 17 bases lay outside the gene matches. CDR3 DNA sequence: TGTGCCTGGAGTGTCCAAGACAGGGGAACACGAGCGGGCGAAAAACTGTTTTTT. Translating it yields CAWSVQDRGTRAGEKLFF.

CDR3 sequence reads: CASSSQDYEQYF. CDR3 nucleotide sequence: TGTGCCAGCAGCTCACAAGACTACGAGCAGTACTTC. This chain uses TRBV7-9 with TRBJ2-7; no clear D gene. Germline-derived CDR1 and CDR2 are SEHNR and FQNEAQ (reference sequence). This CDR3 comprises 12 residues. Trimming took 4 bases from V and 3 from J, leaving 7 bases between them.

Remarks on this clone: This specimen includes other DNA sequences encoding the same CDR3. The chain couples TRBV7-2 to TRBJ2-7; D is unclear. V dropped 4 bases and J dropped 1 base, with 5 bases sitting between them. Germline V CDR1 and CDR2: SGHTA, FQGNSA. This CDR3 has 12 amino acids. The CDR3 is CASSSLSYEQYF. CDR3 nucleotide sequence: TGTGCCAGCAGCTCGCTATCCTACGAGCAGTACTTC.

The J gene is TRBJ1-1, the V gene TRBV11-2; a weak D match, TRBD1 (5 bases). The CDR3 runs to 16 residues. Trimming stripped 4 bases from V and 7 bases from J, with 22 bases between. Germline V gene data show CDR1 as SGHAT and CDR2 as FQNNGV. The CDR3 spells CASSSSRAGKDGEAFF. CDR3 nucleotide sequence: TGTGCCAGCAGCTCTTCCAGGGCAGGGAAGGACGGTGAAGCTTTCTTT.